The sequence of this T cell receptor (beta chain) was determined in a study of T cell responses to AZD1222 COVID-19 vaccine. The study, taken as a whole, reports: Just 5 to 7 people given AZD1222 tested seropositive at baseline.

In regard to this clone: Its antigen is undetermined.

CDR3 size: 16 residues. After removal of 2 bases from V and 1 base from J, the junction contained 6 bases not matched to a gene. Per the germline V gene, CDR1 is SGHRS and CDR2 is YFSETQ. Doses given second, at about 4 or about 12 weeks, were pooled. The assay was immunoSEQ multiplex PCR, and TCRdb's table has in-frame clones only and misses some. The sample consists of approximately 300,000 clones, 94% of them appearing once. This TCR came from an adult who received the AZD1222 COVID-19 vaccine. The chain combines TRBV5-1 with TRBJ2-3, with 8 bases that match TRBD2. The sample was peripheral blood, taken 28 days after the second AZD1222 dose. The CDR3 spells CASSFSTSGGTDTQYF. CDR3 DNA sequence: TGCGCCAGCAGCTTCAGCACTAGCGGAGGCACAGATACGCAGTATTTT.